A selection of T cell receptor beta chains follows, all from one sample in a study of T cell changes during pregnancy in multiple sclerosis. Assay: immunoSEQ multiplex PCR; the TCRdb copy retains only in-frame clones and omits some. The sample yields about 67,000 clones, about 91% seen once. The material sequenced was peripheral blood, taken after pregnancy. These receptors all come from a female donor with multiple sclerosis, enrolled in a pregnancy study. Both conserved end residues are part of each CDR3. A D gene is named only where the DNA matches it firmly. Size is stated for part of the rows, as once, few or many counts, or as a class when the clone is expanded.

>TRBV14|TRBJ2-5|NA|TRBD2
TGTGCCAGCAGGGCTAGCGGGATAGAGACCCAGTACTTC
CASRASGIETQYF
>TRBV7-3|TRBJ2-7|NA|NA
TGTGCCAGCAGCTTATTCGGCAGGGTCGACGAGCAGTACTTC
CASSLFGRVDEQYF
>TRBV19|TRBJ1-2|once|NA
TGTGCCAGTAGAAGGTCAGGCCTCTATGGCTACACCTTC
CASRRSGLYGYTF
>TRBV18|TRBJ2-7|NA|TRBD1
TGTGCCAGCTCACGCAGGGACAGGGATGCCGAGCAGTACTTC
CASSRRDRDAEQYF
>TRBV2|TRBJ2-7|NA|NA
TGTGCCAGCGGAGACAGTTCCTACGAGCAGTACTTC
CASGDSSYEQYF
>TRBV25-1|TRBJ2-7|NA|NA
TGTGCCAGCAGTCCCCTCCAGGTGTACGAGCAGTACTTC
CASSPLQVYEQYF
>TRBV28|TRBJ2-5|NA|TRBD2
TGTGCCAGCAGTTTACCTCCGACTAGCGTGGAGACCCAGTACTTC
CASSLPPTSVETQYF
>TRBV2|TRBJ2-5|NA|NA
TGTGCCAGCAGTGAAGACAGTGGCGTGACCCAGTACTTC
CASSEDSGVTQYF
>TRBV19|TRBJ1-5|once|NA
TGTGCCAGTAGTACCGGCAGTGGGGGGTGGGGCAATCAGCCCCAGCATTTT
CASSTGSGGWGNQPQHF
>TRBV6-6|TRBJ2-5|once|NA
TGTGCCAGCAGTTTCGAAGGGGCGCAAGAGACCCAGTACTTC
CASSFEGAQETQYF
>TRBV29-1|TRBJ1-4|NA|NA
TGCAGCGTTATCACAGGGACGGAAAAACTGTTTTTT
CSVITGTEKLFF
>TRBV5-5|TRBJ2-7|once|TRBD1
TGTGCCAGCAGCTTGGTAGGGGGCTCTGGGTACGAGCAGTACTTC
CASSLVGGSGYEQYF
>TRBV5-4|TRBJ2-1|NA|TRBD1
TGTGCCAGCAGCTTGGTGGACAGGGTGCGTTTGAATGAGCAGTTCTTC
CASSLVDRVRLNEQFF
>TRBV19|TRBJ2-7|NA|TRBD2
TGTGCCAGTAGTACCCAGCGGGAGGCCTCCTACGAGCAGTACTTC
CASSTQREASYEQYF
>TRBV7-2|TRBJ2-1|NA|TRBD2
TGTGCCAGCAGCTCTACTAGCGGATACAATGAGCAGTTCTTC
CASSSTSGYNEQFF
>TRBV7-7|TRBJ2-7|NA|NA
TGTGCTAGCAGCTCCGGACTTGACTCCTACGAGCAGTACTTC
CASSSGLDSYEQYF
>TRBV9|TRBJ2-1|NA|TRBD1
TGTGCCAGCAGCGTAGTCGGGACAGGCTACAATGAGCAGTTCTTC
CASSVVGTGYNEQFF
>TRBV28|TRBJ1-2|NA|NA
TGTGCCGCTCTCCTCGGTAATAACTATGGCTACACCTTC
CAALLGNNYGYTF
>TRBV28|TRBJ1-5|NA|NA
TGTGCCAGCAGCCTAGCTACGGGACAGCCCCAGCATTTT
CASSLATGQPQHF
>TRBV6-5|TRBJ2-1|NA|TRBD2
TGTGCCAGCAGTTACTCGAGACTAGCGACGTATAATGAGCAGTTCTTC
CASSYSRLATYNEQFF
>TRBV28|TRBJ2-3|once|NA
TGTGCCAGCAGTGGGAGGGGGGAGCGTTCTTCGGCAGATACGCAGTATTTT
CASSGRGERSSADTQYF
>TRBV18|TRBJ1-2|NA|NA
TGTGCCAGCTCACCATCAGGGGACTATGGCTACACCTTC
CASSPSGDYGYTF
>TRBV5-4|TRBJ1-2|NA|TRBD1
TGTGCCAGCAGCCCCGAACGGACAGGGAAAGGCTACACCTTC
CASSPERTGKGYTF
>TRBV7-9|TRBJ2-7|NA|TRBD1
TGTGCCAGCAGCCAAAACGACAGGGGTCGTAGGTACTTC
CASSQNDRGRRYF
>TRBV7-6|TRBJ2-5|NA|TRBD2
TGTGCCAGCAGCCGCGGGGGACAAGAGACCCAGTACTTC
CASSRGGQETQYF
>TRBV7-9|TRBJ2-3|once|TRBD2
TGTGCCAGCAGCTTATCCTCGCTAGCGGGAGGGCTAGGCACAGATACGCAGTATTTT
CASSLSSLAGGLGTDTQYF
>TRBV28|TRBJ1-5|NA|NA
TGTGCCAGCAGTTTCGGGGCAGGGGTCCAGCCCCAGCATTTT
CASSFGAGVQPQHF
>TRBV18|TRBJ1-4|NA|NA
TGTGCCAGCTCACCACGACCAGGGAGGGGTGAAAAACTGTTTTTT
CASSPRPGRGEKLFF
>TRBV2|TRBJ2-1|NA|TRBD2
TGTGCCAGCAGGTCGAGACTAGCGGGAGGGCCGAGCTCCTACAATGAGCAGTTCTTC
CASRSRLAGGPSSYNEQFF
>TRBV4-1|TRBJ2-5|NA|NA
TGCGCCAGCAGCCAGCAGACAGCAAAAGGGGAGACCCAGTACTTC
CASSQQTAKGETQYF
>TRBV7-2|TRBJ2-3|NA|TRBD2
TGTGCCAGCAGCGTAATAGCGGGACCAGTTACAGATACGCAGTATTTT
CASSVIAGPVTDTQYF
>TRBV28|TRBJ2-1|NA|TRBD2
TGTGCCAGCAGTTTAAACGGGAGGTACAATGAGCAGTTCTTC
CASSLNGRYNEQFF
>TRBV29-1|TRBJ2-7|NA|TRBD1
TGCAGCGTTGAAGATATGACAGGGAGCGACGAGCAGTACTTC
CSVEDMTGSDEQYF
>TRBV10-3|TRBJ2-7|once|TRBD2
TGTGCCATCAGTGGGGGACTAGCGGGAGGAGGGTACGAGCAGTACTTC
CAISGGLAGGGYEQYF
>TRBV19|TRBJ1-5|NA|NA
TGTGCCAGTAGTAGAGACCAAGCATATGAAAGCAATCAGCCCCAGCATTTT
CASSRDQAYESNQPQHF
>TRBV5-4|TRBJ2-1|NA|NA
TGTGCCAGCAGCGTGGAGACACCACAACCTTACAATGAGCAGTTCTTC
CASSVETPQPYNEQFF
>TRBV19|TRBJ1-2|once|TRBD1
TGTGCCAGTAGTATCCAGGGGGCCCACACCTTC
CASSIQGAHTF
>TRBV5-4|TRBJ2-5|NA|TRBD2
TGTGCCAGCAGCTTCGGACTAGCGTCAGAAGAGACCCAGTACTTC
CASSFGLASEETQYF
>TRBV6-6|TRBJ2-7|NA|TRBD1
TGTGCCAGCAGAGAATACAGGGGGACAACCTACGAGCAGTACTTC
CASREYRGTTYEQYF
>TRBV13|TRBJ1-1|few|TRBD1
TGTGCCAGCAGCTTGACAGGGCGTGGGGACACTGAAGCTTTCTTT
CASSLTGRGDTEAFF
>TRBV6-1|TRBJ1-5|NA|NA
TGTGCCAGCAGATGGCCCCCAAATCAGCCCCAGCATTTT
CASRWPPNQPQHF
>TRBV6-5|TRBJ2-2|NA|NA
TGTGCCAGCAGTTATGGAGATGGGAGCACCGGGGAGCTGTTTTTT
CASSYGDGSTGELFF
>TRBV19|TRBJ1-5|NA|NA
TGTGCCAGTAGTCTGGAGACAGATTTTAATCAGCCCCAGCATTTT
CASSLETDFNQPQHF
>TRBV27|TRBJ1-5|once|TRBD1
TGTGCCAGCAGTTTCGGACAGGGTCAGCCCCAGCATTTT
CASSFGQGQPQHF
>TRBV4-3|TRBJ1-4|NA|TRBD1
TGCGCCAGCAGCCAAGATCTTGGGACAGGGTCTGAAAAACTGTTTTTT
CASSQDLGTGSEKLFF
>TRBV10-3|TRBJ1-1|NA|NA
TGTGCCATCAGTGAGTCCGCAGGGTCGGGCACTGAAGCTTTCTTT
CAISESAGSGTEAFF
>TRBV5-4|TRBJ2-5|NA|NA
TGTGCCAGCAGCTGGGGCGAGGAGACCCAGTACTTC
CASSWGEETQYF
>TRBV27|TRBJ2-5|NA|NA
TGTGCCAGCAGTCCGCGACAGAAAGAGACCCAGTACTTC
CASSPRQKETQYF
>TRBV6-1|TRBJ2-7|NA|TRBD1
TGTGCCAGCAGTGAGATACAGGGGGCCTACGAGCAGTACTTC
CASSEIQGAYEQYF
>TRBV2|TRBJ2-4|once|NA
TGTGCCAGCAGTGTAGATGGGCTCTCCATAGCCAAAAACATTCAGTACTTC
CASSVDGLSIAKNIQYF
>TRBV4-1|TRBJ2-6|NA|NA
TGCGCCAGCAGCCAATACAAGGACTTCTCTGGGGCCAACGTCCTGACTTTC
CASSQYKDFSGANVLTF
>TRBV6-6|TRBJ2-7|NA|NA
TGTGCCAGCAGACAAACCGGGAAAGGGTACGAGCAGTACTTC
CASRQTGKGYEQYF
>TRBV2|TRBJ2-6|NA|NA
TGTGCCAGCAGTGCATACGGTTCTGGGGCCAACGTCCTGACTTTC
CASSAYGSGANVLTF
>TRBV7-2|TRBJ2-7|once|TRBD1
TGTGCCAGCAGCTTTCAGACAGGGATAGGAGGCTACGAGCAGTACTTC
CASSFQTGIGGYEQYF